Listed here are 28 T cell receptor beta chains from one sample, sequenced in a study of beta chain features in type 1 diabetes. Expressed TCRB transcripts were sequenced, since all the RNA that had been isolated was reverse transcribed. TCRdb's copy holds only in-frame clones and misses some; the assay was immunoSEQ multiplex PCR. The table has approximately 170,000 clones, 7.5% to 9.5% seen once; the top ten hold roughly 2.5%. The sequencing sample was made of central memory CD4+ T cells from blood. The receptors were sampled from a woman younger than 30 in good health.

The chain links TRBV5-1 to TRBJ2-1; 13 bases align to TRBD2. CDR1 SGHRS and CDR2 YFSETQ come from the germline V gene. The V and J ends lost 4 bases and 15 bases, in that order; junction bases with no gene match: 10. The CDR3 loop spans 14 amino acids. CDR3 DNA: TGCGCCAGCAGCGGGACTAGCGGGATCCCTAGGGCGTTCTTC. Its protein is CASSGTSGIPRAFF. Full variable domain (outside the CDR3, taken from reference TRBV5-1 and TRBJ2-1): KAGVTQTPRYLIKTRGQQVTLSCSPISGHRSVSWYQQTPGQGLQFLFEYFSETQRNKGNFPGRFSGRQFSNSRSEMNVSTLELGDSALYLCASSGTSGIPRAFFGPGTRLTVL.

V usage is TRBV6-1 and J usage is TRBJ2-3, with 7 bases fitting TRBD1. The CDR3 spans 15 residues. The V gene end was trimmed by 5 bases and the J gene end by 7 bases; junction bases not matched to a gene: 12. CDR1 is MNHNS, CDR2 SASEGT, per germline. The CDR3 coding sequence is TGTGCCAGCAGTCCCTCCAGGGACAGTAAAAATACGCAGTATTTT. Translated, it gives CASSPSRDSKNTQYF.

The CDR3 loop is CASSYTAGAGEQYF. CDR3 in DNA: TGTGCCAGCAGTTACACAGCGGGGGCCGGGGAGCAGTACTTC. This rearrangement joins TRBV6-5 to TRBJ2-7; 8 bases line up with TRBD2. Per the germline V gene, CDR1 is MNHEY and CDR2 is SVGAGI. V was pared by 2 bases and J by 7 bases, with 7 bases of the junction left unmatched. The CDR3 has 14 amino acids.

The V call is TRBV7-2, the J call TRBJ2-7; tentatively, D is TRBD1 (5 bases). The V gene lost 8 bases and the J gene lost 3 bases, with 17 bases spanning the gap. The germline V gene encodes CDR1 SGHTA and CDR2 FQGNSA. The CDR3 consists of 14 residues. DNA of the CDR3: TGTGCCAGCGGTGGGGCGACAGCCAACTACGAGCAGTACTTC. Its protein is CASGGATANYEQYF.

The sample holds a few counts of this clone. The chain recombines TRBV10-3 with TRBJ1-2, with D maybe TRBD1 (5 bases). The germline V and J ends were trimmed by 4 bases and 7 bases, with 19 bases remaining between them. Germline V CDR1 and CDR2: ENHRY, SYGVKD. The CDR3 has 15 residues. CDR3 in amino acids: CAISVTQGIRGGYTF. The CDR3 nucleotides read TGTGCCATCAGTGTGACCCAGGGAATTAGAGGTGGCTACACCTTC.

The rearrangement joins TRBV15 to TRBJ2-3; D is ambiguous. The CDR3 extends over 13 amino acids. V lost 5 bases and J lost 1, with 7 bases in between. In germline, CDR1 is LNHNV, CDR2 YYDKDF (reference sequence). The CDR3 bases are TGTGCCACCAGCCCTCGGGGCACAGATACGCAGTATTTT. This encodes CATSPRGTDTQYF.

The genes are TRBV5-4 and TRBJ2-5; 8 bases are a match to TRBD1. In germline, CDR1 is SGHNT, CDR2 YYREEE (reference sequence). CDR3 length: 15 residues. The ends lost 0 bases at V and 4 bases at J; junction bases unmatched: 5. The chain's CDR3 is CASSLARGRVETQYF. DNA for the CDR3: TGTGCCAGCAGCTTGGCCAGGGGGCGTGTAGAGACCCAGTACTTC.

CDR3 DNA sequence: TGTGCCAGCAGCCAAGATCGGGGACAGGGTGCCACTGAAGCTTTCTTT. This encodes CASSQDRGQGATEAFF. The chain recombines TRBV14 with TRBJ1-1; TRBD1 aligns across 9 bases. The junction had 6 bases not matched to a gene; V was cut back by 0 bases and J by 4 bases. The CDR3 spans 16 residues. Germline CDR1 SGHDN, CDR2 FVKESK.

This clone was seen more than once but under ten times. The chain uses TRBV28 and TRBJ1-5, with no clear D. The CDR3 totals 13 residues. The germline V and J ends were trimmed by 8 bases and 8 bases, with 16 bases remaining between them. Looked up from germline, CDR1 is MDHEN and CDR2 is SYDVKM. CDR3 sequence (DNA): TGTGCCAGCGTCTCCTTCCCGCGGGAGCCCCAGCATTTT. Its protein product is CASVSFPREPQHF.

The rearrangement joins TRBV7-2 to TRBJ2-1, with TRBD2 identical over 9 bases. The CDR3 consists of 18 residues. V dropped 4 bases and J dropped 1; count of bases not matched to a gene: 11. In germline, CDR1 is SGHTA, CDR2 FQGNSA. The CDR3 DNA is TGTGCCAGCAGCTCTGGAGGTAGCGGGAGAATATCCTACAATGAGCAGTTCTTC. Residues: CASSSGGSGRISYNEQFF.

This clone was found a few times. The chain employs TRBV5-1 and TRBJ2-1; 13 bases line up with TRBD2. The ends lost 9 bases at V and 5 bases at J; junction bases unmatched: 2. The CDR3 spans 13 residues. CDR1 is SGHRS, CDR2 YFSETQ, per germline. DNA for the CDR3: TGCGCCACCGGGACTAGCGGGAACAATGAGCAGTTCTTC. Translated, it gives CATGTSGNNEQFF.

The chain has TRBV7-6 and TRBJ2-2, with TRBD1 matching over 8 bases. There are 15 residues in the CDR3. Germline lookup yields CDR1 SGHVS and CDR2 FNYEAQ. V was clipped by 3 bases and J by 3 bases; unmatched bases: 3. The CDR3 sequence: CASSFRTGYTGELFF. CDR3 DNA: TGTGCCAGCAGCTTTCGGACAGGGTACACCGGGGAGCTGTTTTTT.

The table lists this clone with a few counts. The genes are TRBV7-2 and TRBJ2-2, with 8 positions matching TRBD1. CDR1 is SGHTA and CDR2 is FQGNSA in the germline V gene. The CDR3 covers 18 residues. With V trimmed by 2 bases and J by 5 bases, 13 bases remained unmatched. For the CDR3, the DNA is TGTGCCAGCAGCTTACCTCGGACAGGGTCAAGGCGGACCGGGGAGCTGTTTTTT. It yields the protein CASSLPRTGSRRTGELFF.

This rearrangement joins TRBV5-4 to TRBJ2-7; D possibly corresponds to TRBD1 (6 bases). Trimming cost V 2 bases and J 0 bases, with 15 bases left between them. The CDR3 runs 16 residues. Germline V CDR1 and CDR2: SGHNT, YYREEE (reference sequence). The CDR3: CASSFEGVGPSYEQYF. Written as DNA, the CDR3 is TGTGCCAGCAGCTTCGAGGGGGTTGGGCCCTCCTACGAGCAGTACTTC.

There are many counts of this clone. This chain connects TRBV5-1 to TRBJ2-1; a weak D match, TRBD2 (6 bases). V dropped 7 bases and J dropped 4 bases, with 15 bases sitting between them. The CDR3 length is 14 residues. The germline V gene has CDR1 SGHRS and CDR2 YFSETQ. The CDR3: CASEEGTSYNEQFF. Here the CDR3 DNA reads TGCGCCAGCGAAGAGGGGACTTCTTACAATGAGCAGTTCTTC.

CDR3 sequence (DNA): TGCGCCAGCAGCCGATCGGGACAGGCCACCACAGATACGCAGTATTTT. Its translation: CASSRSGQATTDTQYF. This chain connects TRBV5-1 to TRBJ2-3, with 8 bases identical to TRBD1. Germline-derived CDR1 and CDR2 are SGHRS and YFSETQ. Trimming took 4 bases from V and 2 from J; bases not matched to a gene: 9. The CDR3 runs 16 residues.

A few counts support this clone. The chain carries TRBV11-2 and TRBJ2-7; D gene unclear. Trimming removed 5 bases from V and 4 bases from J, with 9 bases in between. CDR3 length: 12 amino acids. Germline CDR1 is SGHAT and CDR2 is FQNNGV. CDR3 in DNA: TGTGCCAGCAGCGCCGCCGGTTACGAGCAGTACTTC. This codes for CASSAAGYEQYF.

This chain links TRBV7-9 with TRBJ2-1, with 12 nucleotides matching TRBD2. Germline V gene data show CDR1 as SEHNR and CDR2 as FQNEAQ (reference sequence). The CDR3 extends over 19 amino acids. V trimming: 5 bases; J trimming: 2 bases; junction bases outside the gene matches: 13. The CDR3 sequence is CASSALLAGGLKAYNEQFF. In DNA form, the CDR3 reads TGTGCCAGCAGCGCCTTGCTAGCGGGGGGGCTAAAGGCCTACAATGAGCAGTTCTTC.

This clone has a handful of counts. V is TRBV29-1 and J is TRBJ1-1; 7 positions match TRBD1. The V and J ends lost 7 bases and 2 bases, in that order; junction bases with no gene match: 7. The CDR3 consists of 13 residues. Germline CDR1 SQVTM, CDR2 ANQGSEA. CDR3 in amino acids: CSALGQPNTEAFF. The DNA for the CDR3 is TGCAGCGCTTTGGGACAGCCTAACACTGAAGCTTTCTTT.

The rearrangement joins TRBV19 to TRBJ2-1; 11 bases are shared with TRBD2. V lost 3 bases, J lost 6 bases, and 7 bases stayed unmatched. CDR1 and CDR2 from the germline V gene are LNHDA and SQIVND (reference sequence). The CDR3 consists of 16 residues. The CDR3 DNA is TGTGCCAGTAGTATCGTCGGGACTAGCGGACTCAATGAGCAGTTCTTC. This encodes CASSIVGTSGLNEQFF.

The chain employs TRBV7-3 and TRBJ1-5; the D gene is possibly TRBD1 (6 bases). Trimming removed 5 bases at V and 6 bases at J, with 11 bases between. The CDR3 length is 13 residues. Per the germline V gene, CDR1 is SGHTA and CDR2 is FQGTGA. The CDR3, as DNA: TGTGCCAGCAGCCCAGGACAGAGTCAGCCCCAGCATTTT. It encodes CASSPGQSQPQHF.

This clone has only a few counts. The chain joins TRBV5-6 to TRBJ1-1; D gene uncertain. In germline, CDR1 is SGHDT, CDR2 YYEEEE. V was clipped by 1 base and J by 3 bases, with 10 bases between them. CDR3 length: 14 residues. CDR3 protein: CASSLSRHDTEAFF. The CDR3 region has the DNA TGTGCCAGCAGCTTGAGCAGACATGACACTGAAGCTTTCTTT.

At least ten counts were recorded for this clone. J is TRBJ2-1 and V is TRBV7-2, with TRBD2 matching over 7 bases. The germline CDR1 and CDR2 sequences are SGHTA and FQGNSA. This CDR3 has 13 residues. V trimming: 0 bases; J trimming: 9 bases; junction bases outside the gene matches: 2. The DNA of the CDR3 is TGTGCCAGCAGCTTAGCACTAGCGCCTGAGCAGTTCTTC. Translating it yields CASSLALAPEQFF.

This clone has just a few counts. The chain joins TRBV18 to TRBJ1-2; D unclear. Trimming cost V 1 base and J 3 bases, with 12 bases left between them. This CDR3 has 15 residues. The germline CDR1 and CDR2 sequences are KGHSH and LQKENI. The CDR3 DNA follows: TGTGCCAGCTCACCACTGAGGGAGGGTCACTATGGCTACACCTTC. Protein product: CASSPLREGHYGYTF.

In DNA form, the CDR3 reads TGTGCCAGCAGTGAAGCTCGTCTAGCGGGGGTGGAGACCCAGTACTTC. Its translation is CASSEARLAGVETQYF. The chain couples TRBV6-1 to TRBJ2-5; 10 bases map to TRBD2. CDR3 length: 16 residues. The ends lost 0 bases at V and 5 bases at J; junction bases unmatched: 6. Germline V gene lookup returns CDR1 MNHNS and CDR2 SASEGT.

In this sample, this clone turned up a few times. This chain uses TRBV6-1 with TRBJ2-7; TRBD2 agrees at 8 bases. The J segment lost 4 bases and the V segment lost 3 bases, leaving 8 bases of the junction unmatched. This CDR3 comprises 15 residues. Germline lookup yields CDR1 MNHNS and CDR2 SASEGT. In DNA form, the CDR3 reads TGTGCCAGCAGTGAGAGCGGGGGTAGCTGGTACGAGCAGTACTTC. This codes for CASSESGGSWYEQYF.

In its sample, this clone was seen a few times. The V and J genes are TRBV29-1 and TRBJ2-6; D may be TRBD2 (6 bases). The CDR3 extends over 15 amino acids. Germline V gives CDR1 SQVTM, CDR2 ANQGSEA. Between the trimmed V and J ends, which lost 4 bases and 0 bases, there was a span of 10 bases. The CDR3 is CSVGQGGSGANVLTF. The CDR3 region has the DNA TGCAGCGTTGGGCAGGGAGGCTCTGGGGCCAACGTCCTGACTTTC.

The J gene is TRBJ2-3, the V gene TRBV5-1; D is unresolved. From germline, CDR1 is SGHRS and CDR2 YFSETQ. The CDR3 sequence is 13 residues long. Trimming cost V 3 bases and J 2 bases, with 7 bases left between them. The CDR3 loop is CASSSVATDTQYF. The CDR3, as DNA: TGCGCCAGCAGCTCCGTGGCCACAGATACGCAGTATTTT.